One sample yielded the 10 T cell receptor beta chains listed below, sequenced in a study of OX40 agonist ivuxolimab in advanced cancers. TCRdb keeps only in-frame clones here, not all; method: immunoSEQ multiplex PCR. The sample has 95,000 to 100,000 clones, just under 85% seen once. The material sequenced was CD4+ or CD8+ T cells sorted from blood, taken in a trial of the OX40 agonist ivuxolimab. These receptors were collected from an adult with an advanced solid tumor such as melanoma, head and neck, liver or kidney cancer.

The chain joins TRBV5-1 to TRBJ1-4; 7 bases map to TRBD1. Looked up from germline, CDR1 is SGHRS and CDR2 is YFSETQ. J gave up 6 bases and V 0 bases, and 5 bases lay outside the gene matches. The CDR3 loop spans 15 amino acids. The CDR3 reads CASSLEGQNYEKLFF. As DNA, the CDR3 is TGCGCCAGCAGCTTGGAGGGACAGAATTATGAAAAACTGTTTTTT.

The chain links TRBV6-6 to TRBJ1-5, with 7 bases aligning to TRBD1. The V segment lost 6 bases and the J segment 7 bases; nucleotides outside the gene matches: 6. CDR1 is MNHNY and CDR2 is SVGAGI in the germline V gene (reference sequence). This CDR3 region has 13 residues. The CDR3 DNA follows: TGTGCCAGCAGATCTGACAGGGTCCAGCCCCAGCATTTT. Its protein is CASRSDRVQPQHF.

The chain has TRBV5-1 and TRBJ2-5, with 8 bases matching TRBD2. The trim removed 2 bases at V and 9 bases at J, leaving 9 bases unmatched. CDR1 and CDR2 from the germline V gene are SGHRS and YFSETQ. There are 14 residues in the CDR3. This CDR3 reads CASSLRGGQSAQYF. For the CDR3, the DNA is TGCGCCAGCAGCTTACGGGGGGGCCAGTCGGCCCAGTACTTC. The full variable domain, with the rest looked up from reference TRBV5-1 and TRBJ2-5, is KAGVTQTPRYLIKTRGQQVTLSCSPISGHRSVSWYQQTPGQGLQFLFEYFSETQRNKGNFPGRFSGRQFSNSRSEMNVSTLELGDSALYLCASSLRGGQSAQYFGPGTRLLVL.

The chain has TRBV28 and TRBJ1-2; the match to TRBD1 covers 9 bases. The CDR3 has 16 amino acids. CDR1 and CDR2 from the germline V gene are MDHEN and SYDVKM. The V segment lost 7 bases and the J segment 4 bases; nucleotides outside the gene matches: 13. The CDR3 spells CASTLKVLTGGYGYTF. The CDR3 region has the DNA TGTGCCAGCACCTTAAAAGTATTGACAGGGGGCTATGGCTACACCTTC.

This clone was observed a single time. CDR3 amino acids: CASRRLAGVTGELFF. The CDR3 DNA reads TGTGCCAGCAGAAGACTAGCGGGAGTAACCGGGGAGCTGTTTTTT. This chain links TRBV2 with TRBJ2-2; 12 bases are shared with TRBD2. CDR3 size: 15 residues. Trimming took 6 bases from V and 5 from J; bases not matched to a gene: 4. CDR1 is SNHLY and CDR2 is FYNNEI in the germline V gene. The full variable domain, with the rest looked up from reference TRBV2 and TRBJ2-2, is EPEVTQTPSHQVTQMGQEVILRCVPISNHLYFYWYRQILGQKVEFLVSFYNNEISEKSEIFDDQFSVERPDGSNFTLKIRSTKLEDSAMYFCASRRLAGVTGELFFGEGSRLTVL.

V is TRBV5-4 and J is TRBJ2-7, with 12 positions matching TRBD2. Germline CDR1 and CDR2: SGHNT and YYREEE (reference sequence). CDR3 length: 15 residues. Trimming cost V 2 bases and J 2 bases; bases outside gene matches: 2. CDR3 bases: TGTGCCAGCAGCTTCTCTAGCGGGGGGGCCTACGAGCAGTACTTC. Translation: CASSFSSGGAYEQYF. The variable domain in full, with the rest retrieved from reference TRBV5-4 and TRBJ2-7, is ETGVTQSPTHLIKTRGQQVTLRCSSQSGHNTVSWYQQALGQGPQFIFQYYREEENGRGNFPPRFSGLQFPNYSSELNVNALELDDSALYLCASSFSSGGAYEQYFGPGTRLTVT.

This chain links TRBV5-4 with TRBJ2-2; D is unresolved. The V gene lost 2 bases and the J gene lost 5 bases, with 10 bases spanning the gap. The CDR3 spans 14 residues. CDR1 is SGHNT and CDR2 is YYREEE in the germline V gene (reference sequence). This chain's CDR3 is CASSLGSRTGELFF. The CDR3 DNA reads as TGTGCCAGCAGCTTAGGTAGCCGTACCGGGGAGCTGTTTTTT.

The chain uses TRBV6-6 and TRBJ1-5; the match to TRBD1 covers 7 bases. J was trimmed by 7 bases and V by 2 bases; bases with no gene match: 5. The germline V gene has CDR1 MNHNY and CDR2 SVGAGI (reference sequence). The CDR3 has 14 amino acids. The CDR3 protein is CASSYPGQEQPQHF. The CDR3 DNA sequence: TGTGCCAGCAGTTACCCCGGACAGGAACAGCCCCAGCATTTT.

V is TRBV19 and J is TRBJ1-5, with D unclear. Trimming stripped 1 base from V and 2 bases from J, with 9 bases between. CDR3 length: 15 residues. Germline V gene data show CDR1 as LNHDA and CDR2 as SQIVND (reference sequence). As DNA, the CDR3 is TGTGCCAGTAGTATAGCCGTTACTCGCAATCAGCCCCAGCATTTT. Translation gives CASSIAVTRNQPQHF.

This chain connects TRBV5-5 to TRBJ2-3; D gene uncertain. The germline V gene has CDR1 SGHKS and CDR2 YYEKEE (reference sequence). The V end was cut by 0 bases, the J end by 10 bases, with 12 bases between. The CDR3 is 13 amino acids. The CDR3 bases are TGTGCCAGCAGCTTGGCGGTTGTGGGTCCGCAGTATTTT. Translation gives CASSLAVVGPQYF.